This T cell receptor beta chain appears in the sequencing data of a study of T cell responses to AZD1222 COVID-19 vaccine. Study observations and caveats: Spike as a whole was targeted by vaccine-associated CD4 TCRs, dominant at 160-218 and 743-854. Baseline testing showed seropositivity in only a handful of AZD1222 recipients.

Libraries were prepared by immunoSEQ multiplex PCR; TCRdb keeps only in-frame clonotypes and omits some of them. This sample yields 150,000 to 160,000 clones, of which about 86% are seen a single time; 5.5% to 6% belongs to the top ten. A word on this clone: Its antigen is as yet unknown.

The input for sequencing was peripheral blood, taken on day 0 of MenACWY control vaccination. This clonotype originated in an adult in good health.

The CDR3 reads CSVAMGQREGRHEQYF. The DNA for the CDR3 is TGCAGCGTTGCCATGGGGCAGCGGGAGGGCCGTCACGAGCAGTACTTC. The chain combines TRBV29-1 with TRBJ2-7, with 10 nucleotides matching TRBD2. This CDR3 has 16 residues. Trimming at V came to 4 bases and at J to 5 bases, leaving 14 bases not matched to a gene. CDR1 and CDR2 from the germline V gene are SQVTM and ANQGSEA.